Listed below are T cell receptor beta chains from one sample, sequenced in a study of breast tumors, draining lymph nodes, adjacent tissues. TCRdb fed the multiplex PCR reads into MiXCR, producing one record per CDR3 protein. The sample records tens of thousands of distinct CDR3 sequences, roughly 59% being singletons. Sequenced: breast tumor tissue. These receptors were taken from a female donor with breast cancer. Some clones in this sample may be carry-over from other donors' samples. Both conserved end residues are trimmed from each CDR3. Fields, in order: V gene, CDR3 protein.

TRBV2 ASMAGLAGVYEQY
TRBV2 ASSPDSRRTQY
TRBV4-1 ASSQDYGQGRSEQY
TRBV18 ASSPGHSGDYNEQF
TRBV20-1 SARTQGRDGYT
TRBV29-1 SVPSGRVDEQY
TRBV7-9 ASSPLTGGGSPLH
TRBV20-1 SARGGGQGKNSPLH
TRBV19 ASSIQRYSNQPQH
TRBV25-1 ASSGLQDSPLH
TRBV29-1 SSPPGLRSYEQY
TRBV20-1 SAIPRTSGGAETQY
TRBV5-4 ASSPSGGSTDTQY
TRBV7-9 ASSSGEGDTGELF
TRBV3-1 ASSQDRNQETQY
TRBV4-2 ASSLRGGGFYGYT
TRBV29-1 SVDTPCGTGEKLF
TRBV7-9 ASSSGPSTDTQY
TRBV20-1 SARGQISNQPQH
TRBV20-1 SARAVGGDGYT
TRBV12-3/TRBV12-4 ASSFWGANEKLF
TRBV4-1 ASSQPLVYDTQY
TRBV2 ASRGDGENQPQH
TRBV20-1 SASSLQGPWAEAF
TRBV10-3 AISGTQYGYT
TRBV2 ASSAPGGQETQY
TRBV7-2 ASSWGGGSPLH
TRBV20-1 SARDRWGGAYTIY
TRBV3-1 ASSQAGGDSGARPYEQY
TRBV2 ASRRDRGLYEQY
TRBV19 ASSIGGGSPDTQY
TRBV7-8 ASSLVIGLGPRGGANVLT
TRBV3-1 ASSPRTGFRTDTQY
TRBV29-1 SVGQGANYGYT
TRBV2 ASTPGQGFFNEQF
TRBV19 ASRRGKGSTDTQY
TRBV7-9 ASSPGTSRMETQY
TRBV6-2/TRBV6-3 ASSTAQGWEKLF